The next 27 T cell receptor beta chains were all read from a single sample in a study of chronic HIV infection and antiretroviral therapy. From the 5' RACE reads, TCRdb called clonotypes with MiXCR, one entry per CDR3 protein. The sample includes approximately 47,000 distinct CDR3 sequences, 15% to 20% seen only once; the top ten take about 2.7%. Sequencing was performed on peripheral blood. These receptors all stem from an adult who had HIV and had not received antiretroviral therapy, or was an uninfected healthy control (not recorded which).

The chain employs TRBV25-1 and TRBJ2-5; no clear D. Per the germline V gene, CDR1 is MGHDK and CDR2 is SYGVNS. Trimming pared 3 bases from V and 7 bases from J, leaving 15 bases between. The CDR3 has 14 residues. Written as DNA, the CDR3 is TGTGCCAGCAGTGATCCTATCCCCCTGGGGACCCAGTACTTC. As protein: CASSDPIPLGTQYF.

This clonotype was counted ten times or more. This chain connects TRBV2 to TRBJ1-5; D is undetermined. Germline CDR1 is SNHLY and CDR2 is FYNNEI. Trimming cost V 6 bases and J 5 bases, with 17 bases left between them. The CDR3 is 15 amino acids. This CDR3 reads CASRSSNSRYQPQHF. CDR3 coding DNA: TGTGCCAGCAGGAGTTCCAACAGTCGGTATCAGCCCCAGCATTTT.

The rearrangement links TRBV3-1 to TRBJ2-7; D gene ambiguous. Germline loops: CDR1 LGHDT, CDR2 YNNKEL (reference sequence). V lost 4 bases to trimming and J lost 2 bases, with 12 bases between them. The CDR3 consists of 14 residues. CDR3 nucleotides: TGTGCCAGCAGCCCTCGTGTAGCTCCCTACGAGCAGTACTTC. It specifies CASSPRVAPYEQYF.

By share of the sample, this clonotype is medium-sized. V is TRBV7-9 and J is TRBJ2-3; TRBD1 is a possible D gene (5 bases). The CDR3 covers 12 residues. Between the trimmed V and J ends, which lost 5 bases and 5 bases, there was a span of 8 bases. CDR1 is SEHNR and CDR2 is FQNEAQ in the germline V gene (reference sequence). In DNA, the CDR3 is TGTGCCAGCAGCCCTCAGGGAGATACGCAGTATTTT. It codes for CASSPQGDTQYF.

V gene TRBV7-9 combines with J gene TRBJ2-1; TRBD2 aligns across 8 bases. Losses at the gene ends were 4 bases for V and 9 bases for J; bases not matched to a gene: 14. From germline, CDR1 is SEHNR and CDR2 FQNEAQ (reference sequence). The length of the CDR3 is 16 residues. CDR3 amino acids: CASSSPSGSRDGEQFF. Written as DNA, the CDR3 is TGTGCCAGCAGCTCGCCCAGCGGGAGCCGGGATGGTGAGCAGTTCTTC.

The CDR3: CASSILQGSSGNTIYF. Here the CDR3 DNA reads TGTGCCAGCAGTATCCTACAGGGGAGCTCTGGAAACACCATATATTTT. This chain joins TRBV28 and TRBJ1-3; 7 bases map to TRBD1. The germline V gene encodes CDR1 MDHEN and CDR2 SYDVKM. The V gene end was trimmed by 5 bases and the J gene end by 0 bases; junction bases not matched to a gene: 7. The CDR3 totals 16 residues.

This clonotype was detected only a few times. This sequence joins TRBV10-2 and TRBJ2-3, with TRBD2 matching 10 bases. This CDR3 has 13 amino acids. Per the germline V gene, CDR1 is WSHSY and CDR2 is SAAADI. Unmatched junction bases numbered 2, after V lost 8 bases and J lost 3 bases. As DNA, the CDR3 is TGCGCCAGCTCGACTAGCGGGACAGATACGCAGTATTTT. This codes for CASSTSGTDTQYF.

This chain uses TRBV29-1 with TRBJ1-1; 9 nucleotides line up with TRBD1. The CDR3 loop spans 15 amino acids. From germline, CDR1 is SQVTM and CDR2 ANQGSEA. The trim removed 4 bases at V and 3 bases at J, leaving 9 bases unmatched. The CDR3 DNA sequence: TGCAGCGTTGGGTACAGGGGGCGAGGAGACACTGAAGCTTTCTTT. Its translation: CSVGYRGRGDTEAFF.

This clonotype occurred a few times. The CDR3 DNA is TGTGCCAGCAGTCCCGGGACTAGCGGGACCTCGAACACCGGGGAGCTGTTTTTT. It yields the protein CASSPGTSGTSNTGELFF. The rearrangement joins TRBV12-3 or TRBV12-4 to TRBJ2-2, with 13 bases fitting TRBD2. The CDR3 is made up of 18 amino acids. The V segment lost 5 bases and the J segment 0 bases; nucleotides outside the gene matches: 6.

This chain uses TRBV11-2 with TRBJ2-3; unclear D gene. In germline, CDR1 is SGHAT, CDR2 FQNNGV. The CDR3 length is 14 residues. V was clipped by 1 base and J by 6 bases, with 11 bases between them. The CDR3 DNA is TGTGCCAGCAGCTTAGGTGGCATCACTGATACGCAGTATTTT. Translation gives CASSLGGITDTQYF.

This clonotype was seen a handful of times. The genes are TRBV9 and TRBJ2-1; no clear D gene. V gave up 0 bases and J gave up 2 bases, with 12 bases separating them. Germline loops: CDR1 SGDLS, CDR2 YYNGEE. The CDR3 sequence is 16 residues long. CDR3 sequence reads: CASSVELGTTYNEQFF. The CDR3 coding sequence is TGTGCCAGCAGCGTAGAGCTGGGAACTACCTACAATGAGCAGTTCTTC. Variable domain in full (rest from reference TRBV9 and TRBJ2-1): DSGVTQTPKHLITATGQRVTLRCSPRSGDLSVYWYQQSLDQGLQFLIQYYNGEERAKGNILERFSAQQFPDLHSELNLSSLELGDSALYFCASSVELGTTYNEQFFGPGTRLTVL.

This clonotype was found a few times. The chain links TRBV7-9 to TRBJ2-1, with a weak D call TRBD2 (6 bases). Germline V gene data show CDR1 as SEHNR and CDR2 as FQNEAQ (reference sequence). Trimming removed 2 bases at V and 0 bases at J, with 11 bases between. This CDR3 spans 16 amino acids. In DNA form, the CDR3 reads TGTGCCAGCAGCTTATGGTGGCGGGACTCCTACAATGAGCAGTTCTTC. The encoded protein is CASSLWWRDSYNEQFF.

This clonotype was detected only a few times. The chain carries TRBV5-6 and TRBJ2-4; D possibly corresponds to TRBD1 (6 bases). The CDR3 is 15 amino acids. V was pared by 4 bases and J by 3 bases, with 14 bases between. CDR1 SGHDT and CDR2 YYEEEE come from the germline V gene. CDR3 in amino acids: CASSRRTVDKNIQYF. The CDR3 DNA sequence: TGTGCCAGCAGCAGACGGACAGTGGACAAAAACATTCAGTACTTC. The variable domain in full, with the rest retrieved from reference TRBV5-6 and TRBJ2-4, is DAGVTQSPTHLIKTRGQQVTLRCSPKSGHDTVSWYQQALGQGPQFIFQYYEEEERQRGNFPDRFSGHQFPNYSSELNVNALLLGDSALYLCASSRRTVDKNIQYFGAGTRLSVL.

The rearrangement joins TRBV29-1 to TRBJ1-2; 9 nucleotides line up with TRBD1. The CDR3 is 14 residues long. CDR1 SQVTM and CDR2 ANQGSEA come from the germline V gene. V gave up 4 bases and J gave up 2 bases; unmatched junction bases: 5. CDR3 in DNA: TGCAGCGTTGCTACCGGACAGGGGAACTATGGCTACACCTTC. Amino acid sequence: CSVATGQGNYGYTF. The variable domain in full, completed from reference TRBV29-1 and TRBJ1-2, reads SAVISQKPSRDICQRGTSLTIQCQVDSQVTMMFWYRQQPGQSLTLIATANQGSEATYESGFVIDKFPISRPNLTFSTLTVSNMSPEDSSIYLCSVATGQGNYGYTFGSGTRLTVV.

A few counts support this clonotype. The chain carries TRBV25-1 and TRBJ1-4; D not resolved. CDR1 is MGHDK, CDR2 SYGVNS, per germline. The CDR3 has 16 residues. V lost 2 bases, J lost 1 base, and 11 bases lay in between. The CDR3 region is CASSEGTVRTNEKLFF. For the CDR3, the DNA is TGTGCCAGCAGTGAAGGAACAGTTCGAACTAATGAAAAACTGTTTTTT.

Only a few counts were recorded for this clonotype. The chain carries TRBV5-1 and TRBJ1-2; 8 bases line up with TRBD1. The CDR3 is 13 amino acids. CDR1 is SGHRS and CDR2 is YFSETQ in the germline V gene. V lost 4 bases to trimming and J lost 3 bases; unmatched junction nucleotides: 2. This CDR3 is CASSLDRDYGYTF. CDR3 in DNA: TGCGCCAGCAGCCTGGACAGGGACTATGGCTACACCTTC.

This clonotype was found a few times. The chain is built from TRBV11-2 and TRBJ1-1, with TRBD1 as a possible D gene (5 bases). Germline CDR1 and CDR2: SGHAT and FQNNGV. The V and J ends lost 8 bases and 4 bases respectively, with 17 bases between them. The CDR3 totals 14 residues. The CDR3 DNA follows: TGTGCCAGCCGCCTCGTGGTGAGGGGCACTGAAGCTTTCTTT. This gives the protein CASRLVVRGTEAFF.

This clonotype was seen a handful of times. CDR3 amino acids: CASDLAALYNEQFF. CDR3 sequence (DNA): TGTGCCAGCGATTTAGCGGCACTTTACAATGAGCAGTTCTTC. The chain is built from TRBV2 and TRBJ2-1; maybe TRBD2 (6 bases). Trimming cost V 8 bases and J 4 bases, with 15 bases left between them. CDR1 and CDR2 from the germline V gene are SNHLY and FYNNEI. The CDR3 spans 14 residues.

The V gene is TRBV5-1, the J gene TRBJ2-1; D tentatively fits TRBD1 or TRBD2 (5 bases each). The CDR3 spans 13 residues. Trimming shortened V by 5 bases and J by 14 bases, and 20 bases separated the two germline ends. Germline values: CDR1 SGHRS, CDR2 YFSETQ. The CDR3 protein is CASRSGASSEEFF. The CDR3 coding sequence is TGCGCCAGCAGATCCGGGGCTAGTAGTGAAGAGTTCTTC.

The gene calls are TRBV28 and TRBJ2-7, with D possibly being TRBD1 or TRBD2 (5 bases each). The CDR3 length is 14 residues. The ends were cut back, 0 bases at V and 4 bases at J, with 10 bases in the middle. CDR1 is MDHEN, CDR2 SYDVKM, per germline. CDR3 nucleotide sequence: TGTGCCAGCAGTTTATGGCAGGGCGGGTACGAGCAGTACTTC. Its protein is CASSLWQGGYEQYF.

The rearrangement links TRBV6-1 to TRBJ2-6, with no clear D. The germline V gene encodes CDR1 MNHNS and CDR2 SASEGT. This CDR3 spans 18 amino acids. Trimming took 5 bases from V and 4 from J, leaving 21 bases between them. The DNA for the CDR3 is TGTGCCAGCAGTCCCACGACGGGCCCTTTCTCCGGGGCCAACGTCCTGACTTTC. The encoded protein is CASSPTTGPFSGANVLTF.

The rearrangement links TRBV5-6 to TRBJ2-7, with D possibly matching TRBD1 (6 bases). From germline, CDR1 is SGHDT and CDR2 YYEEEE. The germline V and J ends were trimmed by 2 bases and 6 bases, with 15 bases remaining between them. CDR3 length equals 14 residues. The CDR3 loop is CASSFGQGTPEQYF. The CDR3 coding sequence is TGTGCCAGCAGCTTCGGTCAGGGGACCCCCGAGCAGTACTTC.

This clonotype was counted between two and nine times. The rearrangement links TRBV7-2 to TRBJ2-3, with D uncertain. CDR3 length: 13 amino acids. Germline values: CDR1 SGHTA, CDR2 FQGNSA. Trimming stripped 4 bases from V and 7 bases from J, with 12 bases between. CDR3 in DNA: TGTGCCAGCAGCTCCACAAGTCTAAATACGCAGTATTTT. Translated, it gives CASSSTSLNTQYF.

The chain is built from TRBV9 and TRBJ1-5, with D possibly being TRBD1 (6 bases). Germline assignment: CDR1 SGDLS and CDR2 YYNGEE. This CDR3 has 15 residues. Trimming took 0 bases from V and 0 from J, leaving 7 bases between them. CDR3 sequence reads: CASSVEGGSNQPQHF. Written as DNA, the CDR3 is TGTGCCAGCAGCGTAGAGGGGGGTAGCAATCAGCCCCAGCATTTT.

This clonotype has just a few counts. V is TRBV6-5 and J is TRBJ2-3; D uncertain. V was trimmed by 2 bases and J by 1 base, leaving 13 bases between them. CDR3 length equals 16 residues. Germline lookup yields CDR1 MNHEY and CDR2 SVGAGI. The CDR3 here is CASSYARPPGTDTQYF. The CDR3, as DNA: TGTGCCAGCAGTTACGCCCGCCCCCCTGGCACAGATACGCAGTATTTT.

This clonotype was observed a few times. V usage is TRBV5-4 and J usage is TRBJ2-5; D is possibly TRBD1 (6 bases). Trimming cost V 4 bases and J 2 bases, with 9 bases left between them. The CDR3 covers 13 residues. Germline values: CDR1 SGHNT, CDR2 YYREEE (reference sequence). The DNA for the CDR3 is TGTGCCAGCAGCGGACAGATTCAAGAGACCCAGTACTTC. Protein: CASSGQIQETQYF.

The CDR3 protein is CASSPGGVNTEAFF. The CDR3 coding sequence is TGTGCCAGCAGTCCCGGGGGGGTGAACACTGAAGCTTTCTTT. This chain joins TRBV28 and TRBJ1-1; perhaps TRBD1 as D (5 bases). V was cut by 5 bases and J by 0 bases, with 10 bases left in between. CDR3 size: 14 residues. Germline values: CDR1 MDHEN, CDR2 SYDVKM.